The 18 T cell receptor beta chains given below trace back to one sample, sequenced in a study of cytomegalovirus exposure and HLA in healthy donors. Vbeta (60) and Jbeta (13) primers were used in the PCR. TCRdb keeps only in-frame clones here, not all; method: immunoSEQ multiplex PCR. Of roughly 100,000 clones listed, roughly 80% are singletons. The material sequenced was PBMCs. All receptors derive from a man aged 25-45 years in good health and CMV-seropositive.

A note on this clone: Relative to the germline gene, one junction end is altered; a read error may explain this. The V and J genes are TRBV2 and TRBJ1-4; maybe TRBD1 (6 bases). Germline assignment: CDR1 SNHLY and CDR2 FYNNEI. The CDR3 is made up of 15 amino acids. The CDR3 DNA is TGTGCCAGCAGTGAAGAGTGGCTGGACAGAGAAAGACTGTTTTTT. Residues: CASSEEWLDRERLFF.

Note on this clone: The sample contains more than one DNA sequence encoding this CDR3. The rearrangement joins TRBV6-1 to TRBJ1-3; TRBD1 might be the D (5 bases). The V gene lost 3 bases and the J gene lost 2 bases, with 14 bases spanning the gap. CDR1 MNHNS and CDR2 SASEGT come from the germline V gene. The CDR3 is 16 residues long. Written as DNA, the CDR3 is TGTGCCAGCAGTGATGGGGGAGGGAGCGCTGGAAACACCATATATTTT. Its protein is CASSDGGGSAGNTIYF.

The CDR3 protein is CASSPRGKGAFF. CDR3 sequence (DNA): TGTGCCAGCAGCCCCCGGGGGAAGGGAGCTTTCTTT. This chain links TRBV7-9 with TRBJ1-1; D perhaps matches TRBD1 (5 bases). Germline assignment: CDR1 SEHNR and CDR2 FQNEAQ (reference sequence). The germline V and J ends were trimmed by 5 bases and 10 bases, with 14 bases remaining between them. This CDR3 is 12 amino acids long.

This clone has more than one count but fewer than ten. The chain uses TRBV29-1 and TRBJ1-5, with a tentative D call TRBD1 (5 bases). From germline, CDR1 is SQVTM and CDR2 ANQGSEA. V lost 7 bases and J 6 bases, leaving 16 bases between the germline ends. The CDR3 has 13 residues. CDR3 loop: CSATRGYGQPQHF. CDR3 nucleotide sequence: TGCAGCGCCACCCGGGGGTACGGTCAGCCCCAGCATTTT.

This clone was detected a few times. The CDR3 DNA reads TGTGCCAGCTCACTCACTAGCGGGGACAATGAGCAGTTCTTC. Its protein is CASSLTSGDNEQFF. This sequence joins TRBV18 and TRBJ2-1; 10 bases fit TRBD2. CDR1 and CDR2 (germline): KGHSH, LQKENI. V lost 4 bases and J lost 5; bases outside the gene matches: 2. The CDR3 is made up of 14 amino acids.

V is TRBV5-1 and J is TRBJ2-1; the D gene is possibly TRBD2 (6 bases). Germline values: CDR1 SGHRS, CDR2 YFSETQ. The CDR3 runs 15 residues. Deletions cut 4 bases from V and 6 bases from J, with 17 bases between. CDR3 sequence: CASSPRDWGSNEQFF. CDR3 bases: TGCGCCAGCAGCCCCCGGGACTGGGGTTCCAATGAGCAGTTCTTC.

The chain couples TRBV6-5 to TRBJ2-7, with 7 nucleotides matching TRBD1. The CDR3 is 15 amino acids. In germline, CDR1 is MNHEY, CDR2 SVGAGI. Trimming cost V 6 bases and J 6 bases; bases outside gene matches: 14. CDR3 sequence (DNA): TGTGCCAGCAGCAGGACAGGAGCCGCCCTGGGCGAGCAGTACTTC. Translating it yields CASSRTGAALGEQYF.

The chain has TRBV29-1 and TRBJ1-1; the D gene is possibly TRBD1 (6 bases). CDR1 is SQVTM and CDR2 is ANQGSEA in the germline V gene. CDR3 size: 13 residues. The V and J ends lost 6 bases and 4 bases respectively, with 15 bases between them. The CDR3 bases are TGCAGCGTCCGGAGAGACAGGATCACTGAAGCTTTCTTT. This encodes CSVRRDRITEAFF.

The chain joins TRBV7-9 to TRBJ1-6; no clear D. Trimming stripped 5 bases from V and 0 bases from J, with 5 bases between. CDR1 SEHNR and CDR2 FQNEAQ come from the germline V gene (reference sequence). The CDR3 has 14 residues. The CDR3 DNA sequence: TGTGCCAGCAGCCCCCGCTCCTATAATTCACCCCTCCACTTT. Translating gives CASSPRSYNSPLHF. Combining the CDR3 with reference TRBV7-9 and TRBJ1-6 gives the whole variable domain DTGVSQNPRHKITKRGQNVTFRCDPISEHNRLYWYRQTLGQGPEFLTYFQNEAQLEKSRLLSDRFSAERPKGSFSTLEIQRTEQGDSAMYLCASSPRSYNSPLHFGNGTRLTVT.

The chain employs TRBV7-8 and TRBJ2-5; 8 bases agree with TRBD2. The junction had 12 bases not matched to a gene; V was cut back by 5 bases and J by 4 bases. Germline V gene data show CDR1 as SGHVS and CDR2 as FQNEAQ. There are 16 residues in the CDR3. In DNA form, the CDR3 reads TGTGCCAGCAGCCCTACGAGGCGGGGGGCCCGAGAGACCCAGTACTTC. This encodes CASSPTRRGARETQYF.

Only one count was recorded for this clone. The rearrangement joins TRBV4-3 to TRBJ2-6; 11 nucleotides align to TRBD2. CDR3 length: 19 residues. Per germline, CDR1 LGHNA and CDR2 YSLEER. Unmatched junction bases numbered 6, after V lost 2 bases and J lost 0 bases. DNA for the CDR3: TGCGCCAGCAGCCAAAAGACTAGCGGGGTTTCCTCTGGGGCCAACGTCCTGACTTTC. Translating gives CASSQKTSGVSSGANVLTF.

The chain couples TRBV7-9 to TRBJ2-4, with a weak D call TRBD2 (6 bases). Deletions cut 5 bases from V and 4 bases from J, with 18 bases between. Looked up from germline, CDR1 is SEHNR and CDR2 is FQNEAQ (reference sequence). This CDR3 is 16 amino acids long. The CDR3 here is CASSPFGRTGKNIQYF. CDR3 bases: TGTGCCAGCAGCCCGTTTGGGAGGACTGGGAAAAACATTCAGTACTTC.

This chain uses TRBV4-1 with TRBJ2-7; 8 nucleotides align to TRBD2. This CDR3 region has 15 residues. The germline V gene has CDR1 MGHRA and CDR2 YSYEKL. V shed 4 bases and J 6 bases; nucleotides not matched to a gene: 11. The CDR3 protein is CASSRMGGGPGEQYF. The CDR3 DNA reads TGCGCCAGCAGCCGGATGGGCGGGGGGCCTGGCGAGCAGTACTTC.

This clone was picked up a small number of times. V usage is TRBV7-9 and J usage is TRBJ1-2; 7 nucleotides line up with TRBD1. The J segment lost 4 bases and the V segment lost 2 bases, leaving 7 bases of the junction unmatched. This CDR3 is built from 15 residues. In germline, CDR1 is SEHNR, CDR2 FQNEAQ (reference sequence). CDR3 coding DNA: TGTGCCAGCAGCTTACAGGGGGTAAGACCCTATGGCTACACCTTC. Translated, it gives CASSLQGVRPYGYTF. The full variable domain, completed using reference TRBV7-9 and TRBJ1-2, is DTGVSQNPRHKITKRGQNVTFRCDPISEHNRLYWYRQTLGQGPEFLTYFQNEAQLEKSRLLSDRFSAERPKGSFSTLEIQRTEQGDSAMYLCASSLQGVRPYGYTFGSGTRLTVV.

For this clone: This likely reflects a read error, since a far larger clone is one base away. This CDR3 is also generated by other DNA sequences in the sample. The V and J genes are TRBV7-6 and TRBJ2-3; maybe TRBD2 (5 bases). This CDR3 region has 14 residues. Germline values: CDR1 SGHVS, CDR2 FNYEAQ. Trimming left V 5 bases short and J 9 bases short, with 18 bases between. This CDR3 reads CASSPPGILETQYF. In DNA form, the CDR3 reads TGTGCCAGCAGCCCGCCGGGAATCCTTGAAACGCAGTATTTT.

This chain connects TRBV4-3 to TRBJ2-3; D uncertain. The CDR3 is 18 amino acids. Germline CDR1 reads LGHNA; CDR2 reads YSLEER. Trimming stripped 4 bases from V and 1 base from J, with 21 bases between. Here the CDR3 reads CASSRLPPSTTRTDTQYF. CDR3 DNA: TGCGCCAGCAGCCGCCTCCCCCCTTCAACAACCCGCACAGATACGCAGTATTTT.

The chain couples TRBV2 to TRBJ1-2, with D tentatively TRBD1 (5 bases). Trimming shortened V by 4 bases and J by 0 bases, and 9 bases separated the two germline ends. Germline CDR1 is SNHLY and CDR2 is FYNNEI. This CDR3 has 14 residues. In nucleotides, the CDR3 is TGTGCCAGCAGTGGGGGCGGCCCTAACTATGGCTACACCTTC. Translating gives CASSGGGPNYGYTF.

V usage is TRBV5-6 and J usage is TRBJ2-7; tentatively, D is TRBD1 (5 bases). The V and J ends lost 4 bases and 5 bases respectively, with 19 bases between them. From germline, CDR1 is SGHDT and CDR2 YYEEEE. There are 15 residues in the CDR3. CDR3 coding DNA: TGTGCCAGCAGCCATGACTCCAGGGATGGGGACGAGCAGTACTTC. Its translation is CASSHDSRDGDEQYF.